What follows is one TCR beta chain and its context. This entry comes from a study of shared clonotypes between healthy human individuals. Profiled with immunoSEQ multiplex PCR; TCRdb holds only in-frame clones, not every one. Of about 2.4 million clones in the sample, roughly 93% are singletons; the top ten hold about 0.39%. V gave up 0 bases and J gave up 6 bases, with 9 bases separating them. Germline V CDR1 and CDR2: SGHNT, YENEEA. The CDR3 length is 14 residues. The J gene is TRBJ2-1, the V gene TRBV11-3, with D unclear. Material: naive CD4+ T cells from PBMCs. Subset given: CD45RA+ positively selected. The sequence was obtained from a man aged 18 to 29 in good health. Some clones in this sample may be carry-over from other donors' samples. Here the CDR3 DNA reads TGTGCCAGCAGCTTAGATTTATACTCCAATGAGCAGTTCTTC. The encoded protein is CASSLDLYSNEQFF.